This TCR beta chain came from a study of T cell responses to AZD1222 COVID-19 vaccine. J lost 2 bases, V lost 2 bases, and 7 bases had no gene match. This CDR3 has 16 residues. The germline gives CDR1 MGHRA, CDR2 YSYEKL. The method was immunoSEQ multiplex PCR; TCRdb's version includes in-frame clones alone and lacks a portion of them. The data show about 190,000 clones, with about 92% seen just once and roughly 1.3% held by the top ten. The study, taken as a whole, reports: Most donors were white British and more were female, and clonal diversity was possibly underestimated.

In regard to this clone: Its antigen remains unknown.

The chain is built from TRBV4-1 and TRBJ1-2; 8 bases line up with TRBD1. The TCR was taken from an adult in good health. This material consisted of peripheral blood, taken on day 0 of AZD1222 vaccination. CDR3 residues: CASSQSPGQANYGYTF. The CDR3 nucleotides read TGCGCCAGCAGCCAAAGTCCGGGACAGGCGAACTATGGCTACACCTTC.